This T cell receptor (beta chain) originates from a study of CD8+ T cells in alopecia areata. The study, taken as a whole, reports: Treatment with tofacitinib significantly lowered scalp clonality and reduced expanded CD8+ clones among the top 100. Persistence in scalp and blood during tofacitinib was observed for many expanded lesional clones. Clarity of TCR sharing across patients fell short of that in mice, possibly HLA-related.

Sample treatment: oral pan-JAK inhibitor, 5-10 mg twice daily. Researchers gathered lesional scalp punch biopsies and peripheral blood from patients with alopecia areata. Once RNA had been extracted, it was reverse transcribed into cDNA to act as the sequencing template. Libraries were prepared by immunoSEQ multiplex PCR; TCRdb keeps only in-frame clonotypes and omits some of them. The sample yields more than 150,000 clones, 51% seen once. A remark on this clone: What it binds is unknown.

V dropped 8 bases and J dropped 2; count of bases not matched to a gene: 7. The germline CDR1 and CDR2 sequences are SQVTM and ANQGSEA. This CDR3 has 13 amino acids. The clonotype comes from a human donor with alopecia areata. The sequencing used CD8+ T cells sorted from blood, collected around week 54, from a patient treated with tofacitinib. This chain links TRBV29-1 with TRBJ2-5; 8 bases agree with TRBD1. CDR3: CSLRTGRQETQYF. The CDR3 bases are TGCAGCCTAAGGACAGGGAGGCAAGAGACCCAGTACTTC. Full variable domain (rest looked up from reference TRBV29-1 and TRBJ2-5): SAVISQKPSRDICQRGTSLTIQCQVDSQVTMMFWYRQQPGQSLTLIATANQGSEATYESGFVIDKFPISRPNLTFSTLTVSNMSPEDSSIYLCSLRTGRQETQYFGPGTRLLVL.